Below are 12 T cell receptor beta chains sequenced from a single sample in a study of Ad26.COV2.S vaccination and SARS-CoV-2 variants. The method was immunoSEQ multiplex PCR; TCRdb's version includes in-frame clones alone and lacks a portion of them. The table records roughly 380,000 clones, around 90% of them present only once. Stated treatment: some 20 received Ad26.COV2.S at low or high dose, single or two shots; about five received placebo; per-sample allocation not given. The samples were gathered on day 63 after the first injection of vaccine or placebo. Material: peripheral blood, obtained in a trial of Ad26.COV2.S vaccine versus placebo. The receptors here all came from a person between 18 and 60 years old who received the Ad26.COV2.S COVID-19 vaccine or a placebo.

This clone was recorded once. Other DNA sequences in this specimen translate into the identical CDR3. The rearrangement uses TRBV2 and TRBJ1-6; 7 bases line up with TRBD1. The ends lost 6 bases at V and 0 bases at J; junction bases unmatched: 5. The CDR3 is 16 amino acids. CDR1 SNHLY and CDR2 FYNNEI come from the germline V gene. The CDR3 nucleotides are TGTGCCAGCAGGGCGGACAGGAGCTCCTATAATTCACCCCTCCACTTT. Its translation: CASRADRSSYNSPLHF.

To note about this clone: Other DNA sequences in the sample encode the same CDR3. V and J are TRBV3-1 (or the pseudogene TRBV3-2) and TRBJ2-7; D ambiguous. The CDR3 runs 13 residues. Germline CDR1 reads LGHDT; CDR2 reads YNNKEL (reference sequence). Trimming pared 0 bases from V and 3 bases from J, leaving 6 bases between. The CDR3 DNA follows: TGTGCCAGCAGCCAAGATCTTGTCTACGAGCAGTACTTC. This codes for CASSQDLVYEQYF.

In DNA form, the CDR3 reads TGTGCCAGCAGCTTAGGCAACAGGGACTATGGCTACACCTTC. This encodes CASSLGNRDYGYTF. This chain uses TRBV7-9 with TRBJ1-2; maybe TRBD1 (6 bases). Germline CDR1 is SEHNR and CDR2 is FQNEAQ (reference sequence). V was clipped by 1 base and J by 3 bases, with 9 bases between them. The CDR3 consists of 14 residues.

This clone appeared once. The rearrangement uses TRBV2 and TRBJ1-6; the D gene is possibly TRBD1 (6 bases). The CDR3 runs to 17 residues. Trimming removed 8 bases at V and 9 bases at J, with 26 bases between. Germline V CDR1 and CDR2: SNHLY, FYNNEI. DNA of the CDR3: TGTGCCAGCGGAGGGGGGGGATCCGGGAAGAGGGGTTCACCCCTCCACTTT. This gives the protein CASGGGGSGKRGSPLHF. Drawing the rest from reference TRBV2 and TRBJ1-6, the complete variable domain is EPEVTQTPSHQVTQMGQEVILRCVPISNHLYFYWYRQILGQKVEFLVSFYNNEISEKSEIFDDQFSVERPDGSNFTLKIRSTKLEDSAMYFCASGGGGSGKRGSPLHFGNGTRLTVT.

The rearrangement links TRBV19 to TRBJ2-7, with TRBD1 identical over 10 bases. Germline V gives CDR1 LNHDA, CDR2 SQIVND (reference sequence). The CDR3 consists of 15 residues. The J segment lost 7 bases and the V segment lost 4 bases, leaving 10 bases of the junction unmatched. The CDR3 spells CASSTHGTGVLEQYF. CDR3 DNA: TGTGCCAGTAGTACACACGGGACAGGGGTTCTGGAGCAGTACTTC.

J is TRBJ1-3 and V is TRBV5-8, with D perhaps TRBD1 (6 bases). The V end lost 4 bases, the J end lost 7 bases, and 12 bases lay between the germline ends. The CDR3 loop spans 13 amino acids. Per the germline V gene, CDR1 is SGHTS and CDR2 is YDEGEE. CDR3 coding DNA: TGTGCCAGCAGCCTTGGACAGCAGAACACCATATATTTT. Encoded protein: CASSLGQQNTIYF.

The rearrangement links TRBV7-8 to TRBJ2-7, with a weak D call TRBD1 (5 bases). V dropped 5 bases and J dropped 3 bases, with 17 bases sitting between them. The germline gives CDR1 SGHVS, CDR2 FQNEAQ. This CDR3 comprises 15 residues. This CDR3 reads CASSPQGFPHYEQYF. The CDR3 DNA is TGTGCCAGCAGCCCGCAGGGCTTCCCTCACTACGAGCAGTACTTC.

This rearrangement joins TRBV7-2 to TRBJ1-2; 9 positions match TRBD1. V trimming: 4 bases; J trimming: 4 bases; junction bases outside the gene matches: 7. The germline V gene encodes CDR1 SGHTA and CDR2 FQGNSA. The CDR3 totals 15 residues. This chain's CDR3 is CASSSEGQGIYGYTF. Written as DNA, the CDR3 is TGTGCCAGCAGCTCTGAGGGACAGGGAATCTATGGCTACACCTTC.

CDR3 sequence (DNA): TGTGCCAGCAGCTTAGCCGGACTTGGGACTGAGCAGTTCTTC. It encodes CASSLAGLGTEQFF. This chain links TRBV7-9 with TRBJ2-1; tentatively, D is TRBD1 or TRBD2 (5 bases each). The V and J ends lost 0 bases and 9 bases respectively, with 12 bases between them. Germline V lookup: CDR1 SEHNR, CDR2 FQNEAQ (reference sequence). The CDR3 runs 14 residues.

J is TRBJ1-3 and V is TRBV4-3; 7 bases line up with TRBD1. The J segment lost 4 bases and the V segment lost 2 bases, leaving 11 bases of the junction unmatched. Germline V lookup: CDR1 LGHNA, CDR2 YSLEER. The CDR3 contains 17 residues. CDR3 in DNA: TGCGCCAGCAGCCAATCCGCCCACAGGGGAGCGGGAAACACCATATATTTT. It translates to CASSQSAHRGAGNTIYF.

Here the CDR3 DNA reads TGTGCCAGCAGCCTATTGGGGCAGGGGTCCGGGGAGCTGTTTTTT. Its translation is CASSLLGQGSGELFF. The chain joins TRBV7-9 to TRBJ2-2, with D perhaps matching TRBD1 (6 bases). V was cut by 5 bases and J by 6 bases, with 16 bases left in between. The CDR3 is made up of 15 amino acids. Germline V gene lookup returns CDR1 SEHNR and CDR2 FQNEAQ (reference sequence).

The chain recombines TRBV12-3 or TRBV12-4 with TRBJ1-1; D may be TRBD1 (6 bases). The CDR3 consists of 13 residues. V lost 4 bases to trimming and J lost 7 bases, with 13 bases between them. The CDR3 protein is CASSSYGTIEAFF. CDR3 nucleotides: TGTGCCAGCAGTTCTTACGGGACAATTGAAGCTTTCTTT.